Listed here are 17 T cell receptor beta chains from one sample, sequenced in a study of blood T cells in healthy people across ages. Primed by a sample-barcoded 5' primer and a J-beta primer mix, a second PCR proceeded for 7 to 11 cycles. TCRdb redid the calling of the 5' RACE reads with MiXCR, one entry per CDR3 protein. The sample holds 650,000 to 950,000 distinct CDR3 sequences, under 45% seen once. The source material was blood. The receptors were gathered from a man aged 55 to 70 in good health.

This clonotype was observed a few times. V usage is TRBV12-3 or TRBV12-4 and J usage is TRBJ1-1; unclear D gene. The CDR3 consists of 14 residues. The V gene lost 2 bases and the J gene lost 1 base, with 8 bases spanning the gap. The CDR3 here is CASSLRHENTEAFF. In DNA, the CDR3 is TGTGCCAGCAGTTTAAGGCACGAGAACACTGAAGCTTTCTTT.

A few counts support this clonotype. The V call is TRBV20-1, the J call TRBJ2-1; 8 nucleotides match TRBD1. The CDR3 covers 13 residues. The ends lost 6 bases at V and 2 bases at J; junction bases unmatched: 3. The germline gives CDR1 DFQATT, CDR2 SNEGSKA (reference sequence). The CDR3: CSAWTGTYNEQFF. DNA of the CDR3: TGCAGTGCCTGGACAGGGACCTACAATGAGCAGTTCTTC.

This clonotype was picked up a small number of times. V gene TRBV20-1 combines with J gene TRBJ1-6; perhaps TRBD1 as D (6 bases). Germline V lookup: CDR1 DFQATT, CDR2 SNEGSKA (reference sequence). The V end was cut by 6 bases, the J end by 5 bases, with 8 bases between. This CDR3 has 12 residues. The CDR3 here is CSAGQHNSPLHF. The CDR3 nucleotides are TGCAGTGCCGGACAGCATAATTCACCCCTCCACTTT.

The rearrangement links TRBV27 to TRBJ2-1; D perhaps matches TRBD1 (5 bases). V lost 3 bases to trimming and J lost 0 bases, with 9 bases between them. CDR3 length: 15 residues. The germline V gene encodes CDR1 MNHEY and CDR2 SMNVEV (reference sequence). The DNA for the CDR3 is TGTGCCAGCAGTTTGGACACTCGCTCCTACAATGAGCAGTTCTTC. Translated: CASSLDTRSYNEQFF.

The J gene is TRBJ2-5, the V gene TRBV20-1, with a weak D call TRBD1 (5 bases). Germline V gives CDR1 DFQATT, CDR2 SNEGSKA (reference sequence). The length of the CDR3 is 13 residues. V lost 5 bases to trimming and J lost 1 base, with 11 bases between them. CDR3 protein: CSAARGPQETQYF. The CDR3, as DNA: TGCAGTGCTGCAAGGGGTCCCCAAGAGACCCAGTACTTC.

The chain is built from TRBV5-6 and TRBJ2-5; 10 bases line up with TRBD2. The CDR3 totals 17 residues. The junction had 12 bases not matched to a gene; V was cut back by 4 bases and J by 3 bases. CDR1 is SGHDT and CDR2 is YYEEEE in the germline V gene. This CDR3 is CASSRRLAGQGKETQYF. The DNA of the CDR3 is TGTGCCAGCAGCCGTCGACTAGCGGGCCAGGGAAAAGAGACCCAGTACTTC.

CDR3 sequence: CASSQWRGLEQFF. The CDR3, as DNA: TGTGCCAGCAGCCAGTGGCGGGGGCTTGAGCAGTTCTTC. V and J are TRBV11-2 and TRBJ2-1; D is possibly TRBD2 (7 bases). V lost 5 bases and J lost 9, with 14 bases in between. The length of the CDR3 is 13 residues. Germline-derived CDR1 and CDR2 are SGHAT and FQNNGV. Variable domain in full (rest from reference TRBV11-2 and TRBJ2-1): EAGVAQSPRYKIIEKRQSVAFWCNPISGHATLYWYQQILGQGPKLLIQFQNNGVVDDSQLPKDRFSAERLKGVDSTLKIQPAKLEDSAVYLCASSQWRGLEQFFGPGTRLTVL.

The CDR3 protein is CSARRLAGAYNEQFF. The CDR3, as DNA: TGCAGTGCTAGAAGGCTAGCGGGGGCCTACAATGAGCAGTTCTTC. The chain couples TRBV20-1 to TRBJ2-1; 10 bases match TRBD2. Germline CDR1 and CDR2: DFQATT and SNEGSKA (reference sequence). Trimming cost V 2 bases and J 2 bases; bases outside gene matches: 3. The CDR3 is made up of 15 amino acids.

As regards this clonotype: At one end, the junction sequence differs from germline, possibly due to a read error. The chain links TRBV7-2 to TRBJ2-1, with D hard to call. The CDR3 runs 16 residues. CDR1 and CDR2 (germline): SGHTA, FQGNSA. The CDR3 loop is CASSLGPPHPYNEQVF. The CDR3 nucleotides are TGTGCCAGCAGCTTAGGGCCACCTCATCCCTACAATGAGCAGGTCTTC.

The table lists this clonotype with a few counts. The gene calls are TRBV29-1 and TRBJ1-5, with TRBD1 as a possible D gene (6 bases). CDR3 length equals 14 residues. Germline V gene sequence: CDR1 SQVTM, CDR2 ANQGSEA. Trimming took off 4 bases at V and 3 bases at J, with 13 bases between the two ends. CDR3 in DNA: TGCAGCGTTGGGGGGGCGACTACCAATCAGCCCCAGCATTTT. It encodes CSVGGATTNQPQHF.

Many counts were recorded for this clonotype. The chain combines TRBV9 with TRBJ2-2; TRBD1 matches at 8 bases. There are 14 residues in the CDR3. V was clipped by 5 bases and J by 5 bases; unmatched bases: 5. Germline assignment: CDR1 SGDLS and CDR2 YYNGEE. The CDR3 DNA is TGTGCCAGCAGTGGAACAGGGGGTACCGGGGAGCTGTTTTTT. Translating gives CASSGTGGTGELFF.

The genes are TRBV6-2 or TRBV6-3 and TRBJ1-3; D possibly corresponds to TRBD1 (5 bases). V gave up 4 bases and J gave up 0 bases, with 16 bases separating them. Germline assignment: CDR1 MNHEY and CDR2 SVGEGT. The CDR3 has 17 residues. CDR3 amino acids: CASSWGERRYSGNTIYF. The CDR3 bases are TGTGCCAGCAGTTGGGGCGAACGACGGTACTCTGGAAACACCATATATTTT.

The V call is TRBV27, the J call TRBJ1-1; unclear D gene. CDR1 MNHEY and CDR2 SMNVEV come from the germline V gene (reference sequence). CDR3 size: 14 residues. V was pared by 3 bases and J by 1 base, with 9 bases between. This CDR3 is CASSFAAKNTEAFF. The CDR3 nucleotides read TGTGCCAGCAGTTTCGCAGCTAAGAACACTGAAGCTTTCTTT.

The V call is TRBV3-1, the J call TRBJ2-5; D is unclear. Trimming stripped 3 bases from V and 1 base from J, with 9 bases between. Germline V gene data show CDR1 as LGHDT and CDR2 as YNNKEL (reference sequence). The CDR3 is made up of 14 amino acids. The CDR3 bases are TGTGCCAGCAGCCATATAGCTACCCAAGAGACCCAGTACTTC. This encodes CASSHIATQETQYF.

The chain carries TRBV7-2 and TRBJ1-2; D might be TRBD1 (5 bases). V lost 5 bases and J 3 bases, leaving 16 bases between the germline ends. The CDR3 sequence is 15 residues long. Looked up from germline, CDR1 is SGHTA and CDR2 is FQGNSA. In DNA, the CDR3 is TGTGCCAGCAGCGTCGAGGGGTTACCCTACTATGGCTACACCTTC. Encoded protein: CASSVEGLPYYGYTF.

In its sample, this clonotype was seen many times. V usage is TRBV3-1 and J usage is TRBJ2-1; D might be TRBD2 (6 bases). This CDR3 region has 15 residues. Germline V gene lookup returns CDR1 LGHDT and CDR2 YNNKEL (reference sequence). V shed 4 bases and J shed 5 bases, with 15 bases lying between them. The CDR3 nucleotides read TGTGCCAGCAGCCCGCAGGGACTGGCCCACAATGAGCAGTTCTTC. Its translation is CASSPQGLAHNEQFF.

The chain employs TRBV6-1 and TRBJ2-2, with 10 bases identical to TRBD2. V dropped 7 bases and J dropped 0; count of bases not matched to a gene: 8. From germline, CDR1 is MNHNS and CDR2 SASEGT. The CDR3 is 17 residues long. The CDR3 is CASISLSGGANTGELFF. The CDR3, as DNA: TGTGCCAGCATCTCGCTGAGCGGGGGGGCGAACACCGGGGAGCTGTTTTTT.